The T cell receptor beta chain described here comes from a study of cytomegalovirus exposure and HLA in healthy donors. Study conclusions and caveats: Sequencing likely generated an artifact that appeared as a cluster of highly shared sequence variants. In a later analysis, specific HLA alleles were associated with over 15,000 TCR beta sequences at a 0.05 false discovery rate.

This PCR relied on a set of 60 Vbeta primers and 13 Jbeta primers. Clones were read by immunoSEQ multiplex PCR, and TCRdb kept only the in-frame ones, dropping some. This table holds around 150,000 clones, about two thirds found once. Points on this clone: As yet, its antigen is unknown.

From germline, CDR1 is SGHAT and CDR2 FQNNGV. With V trimmed by 3 bases and J by 6 bases, 11 bases remained unmatched. This CDR3 is built from 17 residues. The receptor's source is a man in his fifties or sixties in good health and CMV-seropositive. Sequencing used PBMCs. This chain uses TRBV11-2 with TRBJ2-2; 9 bases agree with TRBD1. CDR3 sequence (DNA): TGTGCCAGCAGCTTCCGTTCTTCTACAGGGGGCCCCGGGGAGCTGTTTTTT. Its protein is CASSFRSSTGGPGELFF.